The clone carrying this TCR beta chain appeared once. What it binds is not known. This entry belongs to a study of STAT3 mutations in large granular lymphocyte leukemia. Looking at the study overall: Among longitudinally sequenced T-LGLL patients, roughly half had canonical activating STAT3 mutations detected.

Findings of the study overall: Every T-cell large granular lymphocyte leukemia patient had at least one immunodominant TCR beta clonotype.

The V gene's germline CDR1 is LNHNV and CDR2 YYDKDF (reference sequence). There are 13 residues in the CDR3. The V end was cut by 0 bases, the J end by 8 bases, with 8 bases between. The assay was immunoSEQ multiplex PCR, and TCRdb's table has in-frame clones only and misses some. The sample gives under 35,000 clones, roughly 80% of which show up once; approximately 28% is in the top ten. The sequencing sample was made of peripheral blood mononuclear cells. V and J are TRBV15 and TRBJ2-1, with D maybe TRBD2 (5 bases). The source is a woman between 45 and 65 years old with T-cell large granular lymphocyte leukemia. Some clones in this sample may be carry-over from other donors' samples. The CDR3 spells CATSRDSGYEQFF. The CDR3 bases are TGTGCCACCAGCAGAGATTCGGGATATGAGCAGTTCTTC.